This is a list of T cell receptor beta chains from one sample in a study of CD8+CD57+ T cells in acquired aplastic anemia. TCRdb re-analysed the reads in MiXCR, keeping a single row per CDR3 protein. The sample has some 170,000 distinct CDR3 sequences, around 48% seen once. Sequencing used sorted CD4+, CD8+, or CD8+CD57+ T cells (not recorded which) from PBMCs. The receptors come from a human donor with aplastic anemia. The CDR3 runs from the conserved cysteine through the conserved F or W. D genes are given only for firm matches. Size is stated for part of the rows, as once, few or many counts, or as a class when the clone is expanded.

d_call,clone_size,j_call,v_call,cdr3_nt,cdr3_aa
-,many,TRBJ2-1,TRBV7-7,TGTGCTAGCAGCCGGAGGAGAAACAATGAGCAGTTCTTC,CASSRRRNNEQFF
TRBD2,-,TRBJ2-7,TRBV11-1,TGTGCCAGCAGCACAGCGGGGGGGCCATACGAGCAGTACTTC,CASSTAGGPYEQYF
-,-,TRBJ2-2,TRBV29-1,TGCAGCGCCTTGGACAGAAACACCGGGGAGCTGTTTTTT,CSALDRNTGELFF
-,many,TRBJ2-7,TRBV13,TGTGCCAGCAGCTTCCGCTACGAGCAGTACTTC,CASSFRYEQYF
-,-,TRBJ2-6,TRBV19,TGTGCCAGTAGGCCTCTGACAGCAGGCTCTGGGGCCAACGTCCTGACTTTC,CASRPLTAGSGANVLTF
-,many,TRBJ2-5,TRBV6-6,TGTGCCAGCAGTTACGTTCAGAACCAAGAGACCCAGTACTTC,CASSYVQNQETQYF
TRBD1,few,TRBJ2-5,TRBV5-1,TGCGCCAGCAGCTTCGATACAGGGGACCAAGAGACCCAGTACTTC,CASSFDTGDQETQYF
TRBD1,-,TRBJ1-1,TRBV20-1,TGCAGTGCTACGTTAGATAACAGGGGGACTGAAGCTTTCTTT,CSATLDNRGTEAFF
-,-,TRBJ2-1,TRBV10-2,TGCGCCAGCAGTGAGTCTGGTGGAAACAATGAGCAGTTCTTC,CASSESGGNNEQFF
-,many,TRBJ2-3,TRBV7-8,TGTGCCAGCAGCCCTGTCACAGATACGCAGTATTTT,CASSPVTDTQYF
-,many,TRBJ1-1,TRBV6-1,TGTGCCAGCAGTGAACCCCATGGAGGGGCTGAAGCTTTCTTT,CASSEPHGGAEAFF
-,-,TRBJ1-2,TRBV3-1,TGTGCCAGCAGCCAAGATGAGGGGCGGTATGGCTACACCTTC,CASSQDEGRYGYTF